The entry below describes one TCR beta chain. Data came from immunoSEQ multiplex PCR; TCRdb stores just in-frame clones and leaves some out. The profile shows 180,000 or so clones, 80% to 90% of them singletons. This entry belongs to a study of blood T cell repertoires in COVID-19. Study-level background: Material from acute and convalescent COVID-19 was sourced from the United States, Italy and Spain.

V lost 6 bases and J 7 bases, leaving 15 bases between the germline ends. Germline values: CDR1 MNHNY, CDR2 SVGAGI (reference sequence). CDR3 size: 13 residues. Material: peripheral blood. This rearrangement joins TRBV6-6 to TRBJ1-2; maybe TRBD1 (6 bases). This TCR derives from a man aged 55 to 70 with acute or convalescent COVID-19. CDR3 DNA sequence: TGTGCCAGCAGAGACACAGGGAGAGGTGGCTACACCTTC. It encodes CASRDTGRGGYTF.